The subject of this entry is one TCR beta chain. The junction and the germline gene differ at one end; a read error may be behind it. This specimen comes from a study of T and B cells in COVID-19 patients. Overall study context: Median age was approximately 33 years in the recovered cohort and 67 years in the active-infection cohort.

Each TRB amplification used about 250-550 ng of genomic DNA from blood. TRB rearrangements were amplified by multiplex PCR with BIOMED2 TRB-A/B primers. One entry per CDR3 protein, called by TCRdb with MiXCR from the multiplex PCR reads. The data show about 14,000 distinct CDR3 sequences, under 35% seen once. The germline gives CDR1 SGHNT, CDR2 YYREEE (reference sequence). This CDR3 contains 16 residues. The chain combines TRBV5-4 with TRBJ1-2; D possibly corresponds to TRBD1 (5 bases). The sample taken for sequencing was blood. The origin of this receptor is a human donor who had recovered from COVID-19. CDR3 protein: CASSQDPGVPPYGYTF. CDR3 coding DNA: TGCGCCAGCAGCCAAGATCCGGGGGTCCCCCCCTATGGCTACACCTTC.